This TCR beta chain is from a study of T cell repertoires in cytomegalovirus infection (dated by TCRdb to between 2017 and 2020). Describing the broader study: The peptide stimulations were aimed at well-studied HLA-B-restricted epitopes as well as recently identified HLA-C-restricted CMV epitopes, whose presentation resists viral immunomodulation. Donor HLA type was relevant to the analysis, because carriage of CMV infection together with the matching HLA type was indicated by public TCR beta signatures. The full study reports these points: In the ex vivo response, HLA-C-restricted CMV-specific TCR beta clonotypes were dominant, and in two of eight donors the single most frequent clonotype came from this HLA-C-restricted group. Carriers of CMV infection plus the relevant HLA type were discriminated by the cumulative frequency of public TCR beta family members in the study cohort and in an independent roughly 370-donor cohort.

The sample was run on an Illumina HiSeq 1500. TCRdb cleaned the public reads at Q25 with fastp, built clones with MiXCR and kept in-frame beta chains. Rows are combined by CDR3 protein, so each entry shows the most common genes and DNA. Present in this sample are about 830,000 distinct CDR3 sequences, about 33% of which were seen just once. The top ten clones comprise roughly 12% of the sample. The treatment or condition label corresponds to: in vitro stimulation with specific CMV peptide epitopes to enrich CMV-specific T cells. A distance of 20 bases separates the germline ends of V and J, which lose 1 base and 0 bases respectively. CDR1 DFQATT and CDR2 SNEGSKA were looked up in the germline V gene (reference sequence). The CDR3 has 18 amino acids, counting the end cysteine and phenylalanine. Only the CDR3 part of the read is kept: 54 bases, read in frame from the first base. On this clonotype: Which antigen it targets is not known. Base qualities are not provided; no much larger clone lies one nucleotide away.

The receptor was derived from a human donor in good health (CMV status not recorded). Some clones in this sample may be carry-over from other donors' samples. The chain couples TRBV20-1 to TRBJ2-3; TRBD1 could be the D gene, as 5 bases match. Specimen: cultured CD8+ T cells from PBMCs, collected from culture after CMV antigen stimulation. The DNA sequence is as follows: TGCAGTGCTAGAGGCACTATCAGGGTGGGCTTTAGCACAGATACGCAGTATTTT. It specifies CSARGTIRVGFSTDTQYF.